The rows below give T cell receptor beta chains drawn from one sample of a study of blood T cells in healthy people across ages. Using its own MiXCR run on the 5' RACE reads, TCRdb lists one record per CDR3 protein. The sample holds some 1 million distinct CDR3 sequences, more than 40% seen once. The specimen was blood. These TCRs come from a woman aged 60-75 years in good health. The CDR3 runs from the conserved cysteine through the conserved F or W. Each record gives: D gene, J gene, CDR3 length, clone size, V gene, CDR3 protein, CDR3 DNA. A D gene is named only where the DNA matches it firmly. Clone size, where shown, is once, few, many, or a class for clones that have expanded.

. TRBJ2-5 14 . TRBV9 CASSVVTTGETQYF TGTGCCAGCAGCGTAGTGACGACTGGGGAGACCCAGTACTTC
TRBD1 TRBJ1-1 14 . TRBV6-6 CASSYSDRDTEAFF TGTGCCAGCAGTTACTCGGACAGGGACACTGAAGCTTTCTTT
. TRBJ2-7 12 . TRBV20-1 CSASGVTYEQYF TGCAGTGCTAGTGGCGTGACCTACGAGCAGTACTTC
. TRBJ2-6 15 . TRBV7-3 CASSHDISGANVLTF TGTGCCAGCAGCCATGACATCTCTGGGGCCAACGTCCTGACTTTC
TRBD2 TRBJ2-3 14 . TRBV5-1 CASSSGLATQEQYF TGCGCCAGCAGCTCGGGACTAGCGACTCAGGAGCAGTATTTT
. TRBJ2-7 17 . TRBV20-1 CSATKPRGRVSSYEQYF TGCAGTGCTACCAAACCCCGGGGGCGGGTAAGCTCCTACGAGCAGTACTTC
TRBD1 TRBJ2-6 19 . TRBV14 CASSQFPGTGVSGANVLTF TGTGCCAGCAGCCAGTTCCCGGGGACAGGGGTCTCTGGGGCCAACGTCCTGACTTTC
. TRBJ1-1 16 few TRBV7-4 CASSLKETKVDTEAFF TGTGCCAGCAGCTTAAAGGAGACCAAAGTTGACACTGAAGCTTTCTTT
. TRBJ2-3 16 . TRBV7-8 CASSFHVLNGTDTQYF TGTGCCAGCAGCTTTCATGTCCTCAACGGGACAGATACGCAGTATTTT
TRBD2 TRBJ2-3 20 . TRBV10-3 CAISELSGTSASSSTDTQYF TGTGCCATCAGTGAGTTGTCCGGGACTAGCGCTTCTTCTAGCACAGATACGCAGTATTTT
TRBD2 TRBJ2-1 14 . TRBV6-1 CASRTAGDLNEQFF TGTGCCAGCAGAACAGCGGGAGATCTAAATGAGCAGTTCTTC
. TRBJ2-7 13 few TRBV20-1 CSAHPGGGGEQYF TGCAGTGCTCATCCGGGAGGGGGCGGCGAGCAGTACTTC
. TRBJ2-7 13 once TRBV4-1 CASSPQDGYEQYF TGCGCCAGCAGCCCACAGGACGGCTACGAGCAGTACTTC
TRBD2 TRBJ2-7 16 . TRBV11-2 CASSLVFLAGAREQYF TGTGCCAGCAGCTTAGTTTTCCTAGCGGGAGCTCGCGAGCAGTACTTC
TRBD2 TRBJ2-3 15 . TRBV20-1 CSALSGLGKRDTQYF TGCAGTGCGCTCTCGGGACTAGGAAAAAGAGATACGCAGTATTTT
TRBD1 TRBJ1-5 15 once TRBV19 CASVLGQGYNQPQHF TGTGCCAGCGTACTGGGACAGGGCTACAATCAGCCCCAGCATTTT
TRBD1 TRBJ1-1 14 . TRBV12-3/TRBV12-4 CASTQGAPNTEAFF TGTGCCAGCACCCAGGGGGCCCCGAACACTGAAGCTTTCTTT